Listed below are T cell receptor beta chains from one sample, sequenced in a study of blood T cell repertoires in COVID-19. Using immunoSEQ multiplex PCR, the repertoire was profiled, and TCRdb retains in-frame clones only, with some absent. The table lists about 200,000 clones, about 86% of them singletons. The specimen sequenced was peripheral blood. These receptors all come from an older woman with acute or convalescent COVID-19. The CDR3 runs from the conserved cysteine through the conserved F or W. The D gene is left open where the match is weak. Expanded clones get a size class; other rows say once, few or many, or leave the size out.

j_gene | d_gene | abundance | v_gene | CDR3nt | CDR3aa
TRBJ2-7 | NA | few | TRBV15 | TGTGCCACCAGCAGAGCGGGAGAGGGCTACGAGCAGTACTTC | CATSRAGEGYEQYF
TRBJ2-2 | TRBD1 | NA | TRBV5-1 | TGCGCCAGCAGCTTGAACAGGGGAAGTCCCGGGGAGCTGTTTTTT | CASSLNRGSPGELFF
TRBJ1-2 | NA | few | TRBV18 | TGTGCCAGCTCACCCCTGGATGACGGGTCTAGTGGCTACACCTTC | CASSPLDDGSSGYTF
TRBJ1-2 | TRBD1 | NA | TRBV5-1 | TGCGCCAGCAGCTCGCCGGGACAGAGCTATGGCTACACCTTC | CASSSPGQSYGYTF
TRBJ1-2 | NA | NA | TRBV5-4 | TGTGCCAGCAGCTTGAAGAACGCGGAACCCTATGGCTACACCTTC | CASSLKNAEPYGYTF
TRBJ1-2 | NA | NA | TRBV5-4 | TGTGCCAGCAGCTTGGTCCGGGAATCGAGTGGCTACACCTTC | CASSLVRESSGYTF
TRBJ1-6 | NA | few | TRBV7-2 | TGTGCCAGCAGCTTAACTCGGGTTGGCGCACCCCTCCACTTT | CASSLTRVGAPLHF
TRBJ1-1 | TRBD1 | NA | TRBV29-1 | TGCAGCGTTGATGGAGTAGGGGCAGGGGGCCTCAACACTGAAGCTTTCTTT | CSVDGVGAGGLNTEAFF
TRBJ1-6 | NA | NA | TRBV28 | TGTGCCAGCAGTTTGGCGGCTAGCTATAATTCACCCCTCCACTTT | CASSLAASYNSPLHF
TRBJ1-1 | NA | NA | TRBV18 | TGTGCCAGCTCATTCTCCGGGAACACTGAAGCTTTCTTT | CASSFSGNTEAFF
TRBJ2-5 | TRBD2 | NA | TRBV7-2 | TGTGCCAGCAGCTTGTTGCTAGCGGGGTTGGGGGAGACCCAGTACTTC | CASSLLLAGLGETQYF
TRBJ2-6 | NA | NA | TRBV5-6 | TGTGCCAGCAGCCTCCCTGGGGCCAACGTCCTGACTTTC | CASSLPGANVLTF
TRBJ1-6 | TRBD1 | NA | TRBV7-9 | TGTGCCAGCAGCGCAAGACAGGGAGAGAATTCACCCCTCCACTTT | CASSARQGENSPLHF
TRBJ1-1 | TRBD1 | NA | TRBV7-2 | TGTGCCAGCAGCACCCGACAGGGGGCGTCAGTAGCTTTCTTT | CASSTRQGASVAFF
TRBJ2-1 | TRBD2 | once | TRBV10-1 | TGCGCCAGCAGTGAGCCGGGACTAGCGGGGGTACTGTTCTTC | CASSEPGLAGVLFF
TRBJ2-7 | TRBD2 | NA | TRBV28 | TGTGCCAGCAGTCGCGGGGGGGGAAGCTCCTACGAGCAGTACTTC | CASSRGGGSSYEQYF
TRBJ1-2 | NA | NA | TRBV6-2/TRBV6-3 | TGTGCCAGCAGTCAGAACGCCGGGAGCGTTAACTATGGCTACACCTTC | CASSQNAGSVNYGYTF
TRBJ2-1 | NA | once | TRBV7-3 | TGTGCCAGCAGCCCCCCCGGGAATGAGCAGTTCTTC | CASSPPGNEQFF
TRBJ1-3 | NA | few | TRBV2 | TGTGCCAGCAGTGTGACAGCCTCTGGAAACACCATATATTTT | CASSVTASGNTIYF
TRBJ2-3 | TRBD2 | NA | TRBV5-6 | TGTGCCTCAACCCCGGGACTACGTCCCTCCCCAGATACGCAGTATTTT | CASTPGLRPSPDTQYF
TRBJ1-1 | NA | NA | TRBV27 | TGTGCCAGCAAGGGGGATAGGAACACTGAAGCTTTCTTT | CASKGDRNTEAFF
TRBJ2-3 | NA | NA | TRBV11-3 | TGTGCCAGCAGCAGGAACCAGCGGGTAACAGATACGCAGTATTTT | CASSRNQRVTDTQYF
TRBJ1-2 | NA | NA | TRBV14 | TGTGCCAGCAGCCCCGACAGTAACTATGGCTACACCTTC | CASSPDSNYGYTF
TRBJ2-1 | TRBD2 | NA | TRBV18 | TGTGCCAGCTCACCCGGGACTAGCGGGAGGGCTGGTGAGCAGTTCTTC | CASSPGTSGRAGEQFF